Given below is one T cell receptor (beta chain) in context. Its antigen is unknown. MiXCR, run by TCRdb on the reads, gives a single entry per CDR3 protein. In the table there are around 490,000 distinct CDR3 sequences, about 26% of which are singletons. This entry belongs to a study of T cell repertoires in cytomegalovirus infection. Study results and caveats: Cumulative frequency (of public TCR beta family members) identified carriers of CMV plus the relevant HLA. HLA-C-restricted CMV clonotypes gave the most frequent clonotype in two of eight donors.

Unmatched junction bases numbered 6, after V lost 3 bases and J lost 5 bases. In germline, CDR1 is SGHTA, CDR2 FQGNSA. CDR3 size: 16 residues. Sequenced material: PBMCs. The source is a human donor in good health (CMV status not recorded). Some clones in this sample may be carry-over from other donors' samples. The chain carries TRBV7-2 and TRBJ1-5, with 11 nucleotides matching TRBD1. Written as DNA, the CDR3 is TGTGCCAGCAGCTTTACTCCGGGACAGGGGGATCAGCCCCAGCATTTT. It specifies CASSFTPGQGDQPQHF. Together with reference TRBV7-2 and TRBJ1-5, the CDR3 gives the full variable domain: GAGVSQSPSNKVTEKGKDVELRCDPISGHTALYWYRQSLGQGLEFLIYFQGNSAPDKSGLPSDRFSAERTGGSVSTLTIQRTQQEDSAVYLCASSFTPGQGDQPQHFGDGTRLSIL.